The rows below give T cell receptor beta chains drawn from one sample of a study of CD8+CD57+ T cells in acquired aplastic anemia. TCRdb reanalysed the reads using MiXCR and keeps one entry per CDR3 protein. The sample yields around 180,000 distinct CDR3 sequences, about three fifths seen once. Material: sorted CD4+, CD8+, or CD8+CD57+ T cells (not recorded which) from PBMCs. The receptor source for this set is a human donor in good health. The CDR3 runs from the conserved cysteine through the conserved F or W. A D gene is named only where the DNA matches it firmly. Clone size is shown for a subset of rows, as once, few, many or a class of expanded clone.

J gene	V gene	clone size	D gene	CDR3 protein	CDR3 DNA
TRBJ2-1	TRBV20-1	NA	TRBD1	CSARGDREYNEQFF	TGCAGTGCTAGGGGGGACAGAGAGTACAATGAGCAGTTCTTC
TRBJ1-4	TRBV19	NA	NA	CASSYDNEKLFF	TGTGCCAGTAGCTACGATAATGAAAAACTGTTTTTT
TRBJ2-7	TRBV7-3	NA	NA	CASSPGGGIRRPYEQYF	TGTGCCAGCAGCCCTGGCGGTGGTATCAGGAGGCCCTACGAGCAGTACTTC
TRBJ2-7	TRBV5-6	NA	TRBD1	CASSSGTVSYEQYF	TGTGCCAGCAGTTCCGGGACAGTGTCCTACGAGCAGTACTTC
TRBJ1-6	TRBV7-9	NA	TRBD1	CASSLSGQGDSPLHF	TGTGCCAGCAGCTTGTCGGGACAGGGAGATTCACCCCTCCACTTT
TRBJ2-6	TRBV7-8	NA	NA	CASSLRAGLSGANVLTF	TGTGCCAGCAGCTTAAGGGCAGGGCTATCTGGGGCCAACGTCCTGACTTTC
TRBJ2-1	TRBV6-2/TRBV6-3	NA	NA	CASSYGAYNEQFF	TGTGCCAGCAGTTACGGGGCTTACAATGAGCAGTTCTTC
TRBJ2-7	TRBV7-9	NA	NA	CASSPAVSYEQYF	TGTGCCAGCAGCCCCGCAGTCTCCTACGAGCAGTACTTC
TRBJ1-6	TRBV9	many	NA	CASSGTGSSPLHF	TGTGCCAGCAGCGGTACAGGGAGTTCACCCCTCCACTTT
TRBJ2-7	TRBV6-2/TRBV6-3	many	NA	CASSDVAYEQYF	TGTGCCAGCAGTGACGTGGCCTACGAGCAGTACTTC
TRBJ1-5	TRBV12-3/TRBV12-4	NA	NA	CASSFGEGIVQPQHF	TGTGCCAGCAGTTTTGGCGAGGGTATCGTTCAGCCCCAGCATTTT
TRBJ2-1	TRBV20-1	NA	TRBD2	CSASSLAGHQEQFF	TGCAGTGCTAGCTCGCTAGCGGGACACCAGGAGCAGTTCTTC
TRBJ2-1	TRBV19	many	TRBD1	CASSRGSYNEQFF	TGTGCCAGTAGCAGGGGGTCCTACAATGAGCAGTTCTTC
TRBJ2-5	TRBV19	NA	NA	CASSTVRQETQYF	TGTGCCAGTAGTACGGTCAGACAAGAGACCCAGTACTTC
TRBJ2-1	TRBV29-1	NA	NA	CSGAGVGYEQFF	TGCAGCGGGGCGGGTGTCGGGTATGAGCAGTTCTTC
TRBJ2-2	TRBV24-1	NA	NA	CATSQAENTGELFF	TGTGCCACCAGCCAAGCGGAGAACACCGGGGAGCTGTTTTTT
TRBJ2-1	TRBV7-3	NA	NA	CASSSQSNEQFF	TGTGCCAGCAGCTCCCAAAGCAATGAGCAGTTCTTC
TRBJ1-5	TRBV7-8	NA	NA	CASSLILGSNQPQHF	TGTGCCAGCAGCTTGATCCTTGGGAGCAATCAGCCCCAGCATTTT
TRBJ2-7	TRBV3-1	NA	TRBD1	CASSPGTGGRYEQYF	TGTGCCAGCAGCCCCGGGACAGGGGGCAGGTACGAGCAGTACTTC
TRBJ2-6	TRBV29-1	NA	NA	CSVQAGTGANVLTF	TGCAGCGTACAAGCAGGGACTGGGGCCAACGTCCTGACTTTC
TRBJ2-7	TRBV4-1	many	NA	CASSHGTRGAYEQYF	TGCGCCAGCAGCCACGGGACCAGGGGCGCCTACGAGCAGTACTTC
TRBJ1-1	TRBV13	many	TRBD1	CASMGEMGQGDTEAFF	TGTGCCAGCATGGGGGAAATGGGACAGGGGGACACTGAAGCTTTCTTT
TRBJ2-3	TRBV2	many	TRBD1	CASSEGQGNTDTQYF	TGTGCCAGCAGTGAGGGACAGGGGAACACAGATACGCAGTATTTT
TRBJ2-5	TRBV10-1	NA	NA	CASSGGAQETQYF	TGCGCCAGCAGTGGAGGGGCCCAAGAGACCCAGTACTTC
TRBJ1-2	TRBV9	many	TRBD1	CASSVGQGNGYTF	TGTGCCAGCAGCGTAGGACAGGGGAATGGCTACACCTTC
TRBJ2-1	TRBV7-9	NA	NA	CASSGIAPGNEQFF	TGTGCCAGCAGTGGTATCGCCCCAGGCAATGAGCAGTTCTTC